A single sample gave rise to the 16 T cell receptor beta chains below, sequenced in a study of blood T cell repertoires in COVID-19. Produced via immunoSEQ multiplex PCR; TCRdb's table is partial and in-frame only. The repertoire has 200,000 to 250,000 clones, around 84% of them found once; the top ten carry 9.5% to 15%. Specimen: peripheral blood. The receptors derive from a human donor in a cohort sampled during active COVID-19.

The chain's CDR3 is CSVEGGLNQPQHF. In DNA, the CDR3 is TGCAGCGTAGAGGGGGGGCTCAATCAGCCCCAGCATTTT. The V gene is TRBV29-1, the J gene TRBJ1-5, with D perhaps TRBD1 (6 bases). The CDR3 sequence is 13 residues long. V shed 6 bases and J shed 3 bases, with 12 bases lying between them. Germline CDR1 and CDR2: SQVTM and ANQGSEA.

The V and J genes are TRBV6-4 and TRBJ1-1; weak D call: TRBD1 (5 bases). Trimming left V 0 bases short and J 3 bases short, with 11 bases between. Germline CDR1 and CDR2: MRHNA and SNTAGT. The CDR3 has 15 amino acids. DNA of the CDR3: TGTGCCAGCAGTGACTCGAGGAGGGGCGACACTGAAGCTTTCTTT. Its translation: CASSDSRRGDTEAFF.

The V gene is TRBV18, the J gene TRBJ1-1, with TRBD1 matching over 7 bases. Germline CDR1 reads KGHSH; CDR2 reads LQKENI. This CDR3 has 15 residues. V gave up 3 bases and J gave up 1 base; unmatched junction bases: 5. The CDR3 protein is CASSPGQVPNTEAFF. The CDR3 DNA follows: TGTGCCAGCTCACCCGGACAGGTCCCGAACACTGAAGCTTTCTTT.

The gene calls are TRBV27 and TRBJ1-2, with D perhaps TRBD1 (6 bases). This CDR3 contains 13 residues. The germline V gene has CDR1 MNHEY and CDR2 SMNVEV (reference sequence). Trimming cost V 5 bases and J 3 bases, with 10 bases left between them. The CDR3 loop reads CASSPQGYYGYTF. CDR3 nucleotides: TGTGCCAGCAGTCCACAGGGTTACTATGGCTACACCTTC.

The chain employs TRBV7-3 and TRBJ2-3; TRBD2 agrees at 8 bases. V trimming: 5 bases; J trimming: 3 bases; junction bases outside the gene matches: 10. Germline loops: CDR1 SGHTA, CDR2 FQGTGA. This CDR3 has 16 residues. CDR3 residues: CASSPIAGSGTDTQYF. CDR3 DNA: TGTGCCAGCAGCCCTATAGCGGGGTCTGGGACAGATACGCAGTATTTT.

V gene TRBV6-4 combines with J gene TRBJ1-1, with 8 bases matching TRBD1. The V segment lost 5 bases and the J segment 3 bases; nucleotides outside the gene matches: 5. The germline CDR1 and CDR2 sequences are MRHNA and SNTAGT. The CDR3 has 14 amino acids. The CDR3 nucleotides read TGTGCCAGCAGTCCGGACAGGGAGGACACTGAAGCTTTCTTT. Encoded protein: CASSPDREDTEAFF.

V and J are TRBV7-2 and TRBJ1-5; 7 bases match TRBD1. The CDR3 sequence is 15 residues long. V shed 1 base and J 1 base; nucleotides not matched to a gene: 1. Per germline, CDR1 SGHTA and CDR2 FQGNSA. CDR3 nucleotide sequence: TGTGCCAGCAGCTTAGTACAGGGGAGCAATCAGCCCCAGCATTTT. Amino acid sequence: CASSLVQGSNQPQHF.

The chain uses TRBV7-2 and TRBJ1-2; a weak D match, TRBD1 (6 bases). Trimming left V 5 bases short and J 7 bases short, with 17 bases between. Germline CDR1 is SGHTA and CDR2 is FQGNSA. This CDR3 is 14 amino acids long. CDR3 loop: CASSPRETGRGYTF. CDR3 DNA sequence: TGTGCCAGCAGCCCCAGGGAGACAGGACGTGGCTACACCTTC.

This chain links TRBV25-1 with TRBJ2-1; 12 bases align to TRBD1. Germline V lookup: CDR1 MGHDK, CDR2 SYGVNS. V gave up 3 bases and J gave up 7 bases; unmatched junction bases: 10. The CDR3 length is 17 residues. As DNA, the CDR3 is TGTGCCAGCAGTGAGCCCCCGGGACAGGGGGCGCGAAATGAGCAGTTCTTC. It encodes CASSEPPGQGARNEQFF. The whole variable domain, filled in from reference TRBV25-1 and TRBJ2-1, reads EADIYQTPRYLVIGTGKKITLECSQTMGHDKMYWYQQDPGMELHLIHYSYGVNSTEKGDLSSESTVSRIRTEHFPLTLESARPSHTSQYLCASSEPPGQGARNEQFFGPGTRLTVL.

In DNA form, the CDR3 reads TGTGCCAGCAGCTCACGGACAGGTCCCTACGAGCAGTACTTC. It yields the protein CASSSRTGPYEQYF. The chain recombines TRBV5-6 with TRBJ2-7, with 7 bases aligning to TRBD1. The CDR3 is 14 residues long. The ends lost 3 bases at V and 2 bases at J; junction bases unmatched: 5. Germline V gene sequence: CDR1 SGHDT, CDR2 YYEEEE.

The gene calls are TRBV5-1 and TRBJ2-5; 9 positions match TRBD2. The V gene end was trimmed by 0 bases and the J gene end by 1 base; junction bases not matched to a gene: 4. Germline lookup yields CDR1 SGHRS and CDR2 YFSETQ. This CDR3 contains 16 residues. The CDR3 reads CASSLAGTSPQETQYF. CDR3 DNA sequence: TGCGCCAGCAGCTTGGCCGGGACTAGCCCCCAAGAGACCCAGTACTTC.

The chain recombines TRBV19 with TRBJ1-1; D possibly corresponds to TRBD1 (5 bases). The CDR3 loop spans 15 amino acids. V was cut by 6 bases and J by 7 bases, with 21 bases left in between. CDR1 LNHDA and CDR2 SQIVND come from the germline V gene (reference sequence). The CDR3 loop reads CASRTDLHRPFEAFF. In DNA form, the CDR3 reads TGTGCCAGTAGGACAGATCTACATAGACCCTTTGAAGCTTTCTTT.

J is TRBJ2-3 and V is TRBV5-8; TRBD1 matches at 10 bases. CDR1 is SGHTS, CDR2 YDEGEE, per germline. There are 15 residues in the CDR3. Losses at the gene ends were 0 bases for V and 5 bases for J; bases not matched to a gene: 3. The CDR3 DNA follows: TGTGCCAGCAGCTTGGGACAGGGGGCGGGAGATACGCAGTATTTT. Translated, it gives CASSLGQGAGDTQYF.

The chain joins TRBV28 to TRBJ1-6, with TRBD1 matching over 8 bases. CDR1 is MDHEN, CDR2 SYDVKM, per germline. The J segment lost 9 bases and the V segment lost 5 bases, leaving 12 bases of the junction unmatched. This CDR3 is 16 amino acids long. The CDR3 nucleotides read TGTGCCAGCAGTGGGCATGGACAGGGTACATCTTCACCCCTCCACTTT. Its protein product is CASSGHGQGTSSPLHF. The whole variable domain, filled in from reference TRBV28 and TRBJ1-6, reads DVKVTQSSRYLVKRTGEKVFLECVQDMDHENMFWYRQDPGLGLRLIYFSYDVKMKEKGDIPEGYSVSREKKERFSLILESASTNQTSMYLCASSGHGQGTSSPLHFGNGTRLTVT.

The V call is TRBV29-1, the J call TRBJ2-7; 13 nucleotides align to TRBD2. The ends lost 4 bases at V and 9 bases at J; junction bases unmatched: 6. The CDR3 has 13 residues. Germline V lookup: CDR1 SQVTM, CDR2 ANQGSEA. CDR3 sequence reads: CSVGTSGRIGQYF. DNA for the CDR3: TGCAGCGTTGGGACTAGCGGGAGAATCGGGCAGTACTTC.

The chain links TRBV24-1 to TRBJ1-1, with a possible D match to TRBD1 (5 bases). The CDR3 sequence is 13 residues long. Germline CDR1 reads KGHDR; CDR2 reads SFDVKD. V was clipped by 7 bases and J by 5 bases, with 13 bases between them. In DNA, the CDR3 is TGTGCCACCAGCCCTGGGGGACTGACTGAAGCTTTCTTT. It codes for CATSPGGLTEAFF.